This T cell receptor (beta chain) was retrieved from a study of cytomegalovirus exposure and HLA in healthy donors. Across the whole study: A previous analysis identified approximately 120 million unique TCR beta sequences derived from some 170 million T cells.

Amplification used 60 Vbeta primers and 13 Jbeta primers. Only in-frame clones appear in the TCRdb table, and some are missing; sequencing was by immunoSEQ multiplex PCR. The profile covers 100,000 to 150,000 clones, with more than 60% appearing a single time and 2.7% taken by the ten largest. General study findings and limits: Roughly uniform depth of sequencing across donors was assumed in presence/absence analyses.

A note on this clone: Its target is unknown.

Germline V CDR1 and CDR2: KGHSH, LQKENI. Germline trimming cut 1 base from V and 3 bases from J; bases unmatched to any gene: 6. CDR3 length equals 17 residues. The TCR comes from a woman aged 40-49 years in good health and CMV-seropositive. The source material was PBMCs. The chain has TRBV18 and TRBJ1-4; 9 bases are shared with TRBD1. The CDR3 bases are TGTGCCAGCTCACCACGGACAGGGGATAGAGCTAATGAAAAACTGTTTTTT. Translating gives CASSPRTGDRANEKLFF.